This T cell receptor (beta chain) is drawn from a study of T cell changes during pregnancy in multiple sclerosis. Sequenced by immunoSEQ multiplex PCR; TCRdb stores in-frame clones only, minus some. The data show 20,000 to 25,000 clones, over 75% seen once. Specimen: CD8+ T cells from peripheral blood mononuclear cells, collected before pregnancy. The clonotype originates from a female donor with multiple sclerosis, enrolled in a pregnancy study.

The CDR3 protein is CASSERLAGGNEQFF. CDR3 bases: TGTGCCAGCAGTGAAAGACTAGCGGGAGGTAATGAGCAGTTCTTC. V and J are TRBV6-4 and TRBJ2-1; 13 positions agree with TRBD2. With 3 bases clipped from V and 7 bases from J, the junction kept 3 bases outside the gene matches. Germline loops: CDR1 MRHNA, CDR2 SNTAGT. This CDR3 contains 15 residues.